The clone carrying this T cell receptor beta chain has only a few counts. Antigen unknown. This sample is drawn from a study of blood T cells in healthy people across ages. The CDR3 spans 14 residues. The V gene lost 4 bases and the J gene lost 4 bases, with 14 bases spanning the gap. Germline assignment: CDR1 SQVTM and CDR2 ANQGSEA. General study results and limits: Estimated diversity that came from one million T cells was considered an underestimate. Older age coincided with a roughly linear decline in TCR beta diversity per million T cells.

Primers used in a second PCR of about 6 to 12 cycles were a sample-barcoded 5' primer and a J-beta primer mix. TCRdb reprocessed the 5' RACE reads with MiXCR, giving one entry per CDR3 protein. This sample has around 1,000,000 distinct CDR3 sequences, with around 27% found just once. The same data also contributed to another study, on T cells of mothers and their children.

The V and J genes are TRBV29-1 and TRBJ1-5; D perhaps matches TRBD1 (5 bases). Sequenced: blood. The source is a girl aged 2-15 years in good health. The CDR3 reads CSVGQKTMNQPQHF. CDR3 nucleotides: TGCAGCGTTGGACAGAAGACGATGAATCAGCCCCAGCATTTT. Looking up the rest from reference TRBV29-1 and TRBJ1-5 gives the full variable domain: SAVISQKPSRDICQRGTSLTIQCQVDSQVTMMFWYRQQPGQSLTLIATANQGSEATYESGFVIDKFPISRPNLTFSTLTVSNMSPEDSSIYLCSVGQKTMNQPQHFGDGTRLSIL.